The present TCR beta chain was sequenced within a study of blood T cell repertoires in COVID-19. Overall study context: The United States, Italy and Spain were the sources of the acute and convalescent COVID-19 samples. PBMCs, B-cell-depleted T cells, or T cells were the source of the cDNA or gDNA that made up the material.

In the original processing: Estimated nucleated cell counts came from reference gene primer amplification. Assay used: immunoSEQ multiplex PCR; TCRdb lists only in-frame clones, some missing. Clone size and V and J calls were adopted from that table, with D and trimming inferred from the DNA. The sample comprises some 110,000 clones, roughly 80% of which are singletons, and 7.9% rests with the top ten. Per germline, CDR1 SQVTM and CDR2 ANQGSEA. CDR3 length: 14 amino acids. The germline V and J ends were trimmed by 5 bases and 3 bases, with 13 bases remaining between them. The V and J genes are TRBV29-1 and TRBJ2-2; D is perhaps TRBD2 (6 bases). The sample was peripheral blood. This receptor was taken from a man aged 65-85 years with acute or convalescent COVID-19. CDR3 protein: CSVKEGTYTGELFF. As DNA, the CDR3 is TGCAGCGTTAAGGAGGGCACCTACACCGGGGAGCTGTTTTTT.